These T cell receptor beta chains were read from a single sample in a study of CD8+ T cells in alopecia areata. Clones were read by immunoSEQ multiplex PCR, and TCRdb kept only the in-frame ones, dropping some. The sample includes 90,000 to 100,000 clones, approximately 60% of them seen just once. This sample comprised CD8+ T cells sorted from blood, obtained at week 4, from a patient treated with tofacitinib. The receptors here all came from a human donor with alopecia areata. Each CDR3 is given without its conserved first and last residue. Fields, in order: CDR3 protein, J gene, V gene, CDR3 length, clone size. A clone size is listed for some rows: how often the clone was seen (once, few, many), or a class if it is expanded.

CDR3 protein: AWSFKYEQNGYT
J gene: TRBJ1-2
V gene: TRBV30
CDR3 length: 12
clone size: once

CDR3 protein: ASSLKPAGSSYEQY
J gene: TRBJ2-7
V gene: TRBV4-1
CDR3 length: 14
clone size: -

CDR3 protein: ASSSPASTDTQY
J gene: TRBJ2-3
V gene: TRBV7-6
CDR3 length: 12
clone size: few

CDR3 protein: ASSYNPGQGYYEQY
J gene: TRBJ2-7
V gene: TRBV5-4
CDR3 length: 14
clone size: -

CDR3 protein: ASSYSLTGVGETQY
J gene: TRBJ2-5
V gene: TRBV6-5
CDR3 length: 14
clone size: -

CDR3 protein: SVDRADQETQY
J gene: TRBJ2-5
V gene: TRBV29-1
CDR3 length: 11
clone size: -

CDR3 protein: AWQTDRLGTGELF
J gene: TRBJ2-2
V gene: TRBV30
CDR3 length: 13
clone size: -

CDR3 protein: ASSNSGTGYSPLH
J gene: TRBJ1-6
V gene: TRBV2
CDR3 length: 13
clone size: once

CDR3 protein: ASSFGGADEQY
J gene: TRBJ2-7
V gene: TRBV5-1
CDR3 length: 11
clone size: few

CDR3 protein: ASSPPGLPNYTGELF
J gene: TRBJ2-2
V gene: TRBV18
CDR3 length: 15
clone size: -

CDR3 protein: ASSGQGASTDTQY
J gene: TRBJ2-3
V gene: TRBV9
CDR3 length: 13
clone size: few

CDR3 protein: ASSPTGNTEAF
J gene: TRBJ1-1
V gene: TRBV27
CDR3 length: 11
clone size: once

CDR3 protein: AWTAVSNYGYT
J gene: TRBJ1-2
V gene: TRBV30
CDR3 length: 11
clone size: -

CDR3 protein: ASSVAPKGAGGQETQY
J gene: TRBJ2-5
V gene: TRBV9
CDR3 length: 16
clone size: -

CDR3 protein: ASSIRQLVAEAF
J gene: TRBJ1-1
V gene: TRBV19
CDR3 length: 12
clone size: -

CDR3 protein: SVGGDETQY
J gene: TRBJ2-5
V gene: TRBV29-1
CDR3 length: 9
clone size: -

CDR3 protein: ASSSPPGQPFRLIDTQY
J gene: TRBJ2-3
V gene: TRBV2
CDR3 length: 17
clone size: -

CDR3 protein: ATSEGRGNGYT
J gene: TRBJ1-2
V gene: TRBV15
CDR3 length: 11
clone size: once

CDR3 protein: ASRSTDRDEKLF
J gene: TRBJ1-4
V gene: TRBV6-5
CDR3 length: 12
clone size: -

CDR3 protein: ASSTLGEQY
J gene: TRBJ2-7
V gene: TRBV2
CDR3 length: 9
clone size: once

CDR3 protein: ASSQIAGDQETQY
J gene: TRBJ2-5
V gene: TRBV4-2
CDR3 length: 13
clone size: medium-sized

CDR3 protein: ASSYGTGVGEQY
J gene: TRBJ2-7
V gene: TRBV6-5
CDR3 length: 12
clone size: -

CDR3 protein: ASSPQGERTDTQY
J gene: TRBJ2-3
V gene: TRBV9
CDR3 length: 13
clone size: -

CDR3 protein: ASSLKGSGEAF
J gene: TRBJ1-1
V gene: TRBV27
CDR3 length: 11
clone size: -

CDR3 protein: ASSSGGSRYNEQF
J gene: TRBJ2-1
V gene: TRBV19
CDR3 length: 13
clone size: -

CDR3 protein: ASSSSFGGPLLYGYT
J gene: TRBJ1-2
V gene: TRBV28
CDR3 length: 15
clone size: -

CDR3 protein: ASSVDTVIELEQF
J gene: TRBJ2-1
V gene: TRBV9
CDR3 length: 13
clone size: few

CDR3 protein: SAEDNEQF
J gene: TRBJ2-1
V gene: TRBV20-1
CDR3 length: 8
clone size: -

CDR3 protein: ASSLAQGPYNEQF
J gene: TRBJ2-1
V gene: TRBV5-1
CDR3 length: 13
clone size: -

CDR3 protein: ASSQEWTSGNTGELF
J gene: TRBJ2-2
V gene: TRBV4-3
CDR3 length: 15
clone size: once

CDR3 protein: SVAFSPAYSNEQF
J gene: TRBJ2-1
V gene: TRBV29-1
CDR3 length: 13
clone size: -

CDR3 protein: ASSLFGEANTEAF
J gene: TRBJ1-1
V gene: TRBV27
CDR3 length: 13
clone size: -

CDR3 protein: ASSFFTGTESEAF
J gene: TRBJ1-1
V gene: TRBV7-9
CDR3 length: 13
clone size: -

CDR3 protein: ASNREAFGETQY
J gene: TRBJ2-5
V gene: TRBV7-9
CDR3 length: 12
clone size: -

CDR3 protein: AWSVGGLTDTQY
J gene: TRBJ2-3
V gene: TRBV30
CDR3 length: 12
clone size: -

CDR3 protein: ASSPPRGSQETQY
J gene: TRBJ2-5
V gene: TRBV7-9
CDR3 length: 13
clone size: once

CDR3 protein: ASSERGTGGYEQY
J gene: TRBJ2-7
V gene: TRBV2
CDR3 length: 13
clone size: -

CDR3 protein: ASSYPGGDWEGYT
J gene: TRBJ1-2
V gene: TRBV6-5
CDR3 length: 13
clone size: -

CDR3 protein: ASSSTSSSYNEQF
J gene: TRBJ2-1
V gene: TRBV27
CDR3 length: 13
clone size: -

CDR3 protein: AWSVGAGPYEQY
J gene: TRBJ2-7
V gene: TRBV30
CDR3 length: 12
clone size: -

CDR3 protein: ASSQGLRGSYEQY
J gene: TRBJ2-7
V gene: TRBV4-3
CDR3 length: 13
clone size: -

CDR3 protein: ASSLTRLETQY
J gene: TRBJ2-5
V gene: TRBV5-4
CDR3 length: 11
clone size: once

CDR3 protein: ASSEGSAYEQY
J gene: TRBJ2-7
V gene: TRBV11-2
CDR3 length: 11
clone size: few

CDR3 protein: ASSEEGAGVRETQY
J gene: TRBJ2-5
V gene: TRBV2
CDR3 length: 14
clone size: -

CDR3 protein: ASSADAEGGYEQY
J gene: TRBJ2-7
V gene: TRBV9
CDR3 length: 13
clone size: -

CDR3 protein: ASSSLSRDRRGYNEQF
J gene: TRBJ2-1
V gene: TRBV27
CDR3 length: 16
clone size: -

CDR3 protein: ASRSLAGATGELF
J gene: TRBJ2-2
V gene: TRBV28
CDR3 length: 13
clone size: many

CDR3 protein: ASSQDGTWYTGELF
J gene: TRBJ2-2
V gene: TRBV4-3
CDR3 length: 14
clone size: -

CDR3 protein: ASSQEPDRGNYEQY
J gene: TRBJ2-7
V gene: TRBV4-1
CDR3 length: 14
clone size: -

CDR3 protein: SVTSGVTTDTQY
J gene: TRBJ2-3
V gene: TRBV29-1
CDR3 length: 12
clone size: -

CDR3 protein: ASSLGSLNTEAF
J gene: TRBJ1-1
V gene: TRBV7-9
CDR3 length: 12
clone size: -

CDR3 protein: ASSLGTGVRTDTQY
J gene: TRBJ2-3
V gene: TRBV5-6
CDR3 length: 14
clone size: few

CDR3 protein: SVRGGPSTDTQY
J gene: TRBJ2-3
V gene: TRBV29-1
CDR3 length: 12
clone size: -